A single T cell receptor beta chain is shown here with its context. What it recognizes is unknown. This sample was included in a study of cytomegalovirus exposure and HLA in healthy donors. The study, taken as a whole, reports: Later analysis demonstrated an association between a missense DCLRE1C variant and TCR beta V- and J-gene trimming.

The PCR made use of 60 Vbeta and 13 Jbeta primers. Clones were sequenced by immunoSEQ multiplex PCR, and TCRdb holds only the in-frame ones, with some missing. The sample shows 99,000 or so clones, roughly 15% of them seen only once. V lost 1 base and J 3 bases, leaving 10 bases between the germline ends. Germline CDR1 is SGHTA and CDR2 is FQGNSA. The CDR3 covers 15 residues. The sample was PBMCs. This sequence originates from a female donor in good health and CMV-seronegative. This chain joins TRBV7-2 and TRBJ1-5; a possible D gene is TRBD1 (5 bases). The CDR3 DNA reads as TGTGCCAGCAGCTTAGGACAGAAAAACAATCAGCCCCAGCATTTT. It yields the protein CASSLGQKNNQPQHF.